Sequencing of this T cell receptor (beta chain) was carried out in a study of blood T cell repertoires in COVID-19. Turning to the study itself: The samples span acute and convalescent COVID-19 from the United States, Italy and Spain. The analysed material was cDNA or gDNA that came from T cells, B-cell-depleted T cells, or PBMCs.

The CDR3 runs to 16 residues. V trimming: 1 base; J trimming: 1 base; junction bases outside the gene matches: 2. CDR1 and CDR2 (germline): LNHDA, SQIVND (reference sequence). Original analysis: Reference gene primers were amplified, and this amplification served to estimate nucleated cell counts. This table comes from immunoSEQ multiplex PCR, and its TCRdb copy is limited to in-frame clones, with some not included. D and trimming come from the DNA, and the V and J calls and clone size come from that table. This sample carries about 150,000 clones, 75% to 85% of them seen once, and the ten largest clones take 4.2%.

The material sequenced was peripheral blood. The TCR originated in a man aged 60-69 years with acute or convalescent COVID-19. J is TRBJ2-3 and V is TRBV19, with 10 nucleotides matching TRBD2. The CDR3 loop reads CASSIGGTSGTDTQYF. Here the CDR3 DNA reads TGTGCCAGTAGTATAGGAGGGACTAGCGGCACAGATACGCAGTATTTT.